This T cell receptor beta chain was documented in a study of OX40 agonist ivuxolimab in advanced cancers. Study information: In this trial design, patients received ivuxolimab intravenously at 0.01 to 10 mg/kg every 2 weeks. Dose-escalation subjects each had hepatocellular carcinoma, melanoma, renal cell or head and neck cancer.

Generated by immunoSEQ multiplex PCR, the TCRdb table keeps only in-frame clones and is missing some. The top ten clones hold around 2.8% of a sample with approximately 64,000 clones, approximately 86% of them seen once. Study conclusions and caveats: Doses of 0.1 to 3.0 mg/kg were accompanied by clonal expansion of CD4+ and CD8+ blood T cells by week 6.

With 2 bases removed from V and 0 bases from J, the gap between germline ends came to 7 bases. Germline V gene lookup returns CDR1 SGHVS and CDR2 FQNEAQ. The CDR3 covers 14 residues. In regard to this clone: Antigen specificity is unknown.

Material: CD4+ or CD8+ T cells sorted from blood, obtained in a trial of the OX40 agonist ivuxolimab. This TCR derives from an adult with an advanced solid tumor such as melanoma, head and neck, liver or kidney cancer. This chain connects TRBV7-8 to TRBJ2-5; no clear D gene. The CDR3 nucleotides read TGTGCCAGCAGCTTAAGTGACCACCAAGAGACCCAGTACTTC. Amino acids: CASSLSDHQETQYF.